This TCR beta chain was observed in a study of cytomegalovirus exposure and HLA in healthy donors. Points from the study as a whole: The listing of fewer than 200 TCR beta chains classed them as cytomegalovirus-associated. With later analysis, a missense DCLRE1C variant became linked to TCR beta V- and J-gene trimming.

The primer mix had 60 Vbeta and 13 Jbeta primers. Generated by immunoSEQ multiplex PCR, the TCRdb table keeps only in-frame clones and is missing some. The sample lists about 160,000 clones, more than 70% occurring once. Note on this clone: Its antigen is unidentified.

The CDR3 contains 13 residues. Germline CDR1 is SQVTM and CDR2 is ANQGSEA. J gave up 8 bases and V 3 bases, and 7 bases lay outside the gene matches. Whereas donors were nominally healthy upon sampling, unrecorded immune exposures were probable. The gene calls are TRBV29-1 and TRBJ1-3, with TRBD1 matching over 7 bases. What was sequenced was PBMCs. This receptor was identified in a man in his 60s in good health and CMV-seronegative. The CDR3 reads CSVEEGARDTIYF. DNA of the CDR3: TGCAGCGTTGAGGAGGGGGCGCGGGACACCATATATTTT.